These 28 T cell receptor beta chains were sequenced from one sample in a study of Graves' ophthalmopathy and Graves' hyperthyroidism. Amplification from RNA transcripts yielded the TCR beta CDR3 regions. The workflow started with a first-round RT-PCR run with HTBI primers and then moved on to a second-round multiplex PCR. TCRdb reprocessed the multiplex PCR reads via MiXCR and lists one record per CDR3 protein. The sample holds around 1.1 million distinct CDR3 sequences, about 38% seen once. Sequencing used peripheral blood or thyroid tissue (not recorded which). The receptors shown here come from an adult man with Graves' hyperthyroidism.

A remark on this clonotype: A read error may be the cause here, since a much bigger clone is one base away. The chain combines TRBV20-1 with TRBJ1-5; no firm D call. In germline, CDR1 is DFQATT, CDR2 SNEGSKA (reference sequence). V shed 5 bases and J shed 0 bases, with 11 bases lying between them. The CDR3 contains 14 residues. This chain's CDR3 is CSAGGLRSNQPQHF. The CDR3 bases are TGCAGTGCTGGCGGCCTCCGTAGCAATCAGCCCCAGCATTTT.

This rearrangement joins TRBV10-3 to TRBJ1-1; D gene uncertain. The CDR3 is 14 residues long. Trimming removed 6 bases from V and 6 bases from J, with 17 bases in between. Germline V CDR1 and CDR2: ENHRY, SYGVKD. CDR3 protein: CAIRPRGRTAEAFF. In DNA form, the CDR3 reads TGTGCCATCAGGCCCCGTGGGCGGACGGCTGAAGCTTTCTTT.

This chain uses TRBV29-1 with TRBJ1-2; D not resolved. This CDR3 comprises 14 residues. V was shortened by 5 bases and J by 11 bases, with 24 bases between the two germline ends. The germline CDR1 and CDR2 sequences are SQVTM and ANQGSEA. The CDR3 is CSVRAADGDNRYTF. For the CDR3, the DNA is TGCAGCGTTAGGGCTGCGGACGGCGATAATCGTTACACCTTC.

This clonotype was seen just once. The chain joins TRBV29-1 to TRBJ2-7; 7 bases are a match to TRBD1. The germline V gene encodes CDR1 SQVTM and CDR2 ANQGSEA. The CDR3 spans 13 residues. The J segment lost 3 bases and the V segment lost 5 bases, leaving 7 bases of the junction unmatched. The CDR3 loop reads CSVKSGDSYEQYF. The CDR3 region has the DNA TGCAGCGTTAAAAGTGGGGACAGCTACGAGCAGTACTTC.

At least ten counts were recorded for this clonotype. The rearrangement joins TRBV7-2 to TRBJ1-1; D perhaps matches TRBD1 (6 bases). The germline V gene encodes CDR1 SGHTA and CDR2 FQGNSA. The ends were cut back, 5 bases at V and 4 bases at J, with 14 bases in the middle. The CDR3 sequence is 14 residues long. The CDR3 region is CASSTQGGPTEAFF. CDR3 sequence (DNA): TGTGCCAGCAGCACACAGGGCGGACCCACTGAAGCTTTCTTT.

This sequence joins TRBV20-1 and TRBJ1-5; D ambiguous. Trimming cost V 3 bases and J 6 bases, with 18 bases left between them. The germline V gene encodes CDR1 DFQATT and CDR2 SNEGSKA (reference sequence). The CDR3 has 15 residues. This CDR3 is CSARAPGERAQPQHF. In DNA form, the CDR3 reads TGCAGTGCTAGGGCCCCCGGAGAACGGGCTCAGCCCCAGCATTTT.

The chain has TRBV20-1 and TRBJ1-5; 7 bases align to TRBD1. V gave up 4 bases and J gave up 3 bases; unmatched junction bases: 9. This CDR3 has 15 amino acids. From germline, CDR1 is DFQATT and CDR2 SNEGSKA (reference sequence). The CDR3 region has the DNA TGCAGTGCTAAGTGGTCTGGACAGGTCAATCAGCCCCAGCATTTT. Translation: CSAKWSGQVNQPQHF.

This clonotype was recorded many times. The V gene is TRBV19, the J gene TRBJ2-7; a possible D gene is TRBD1 (5 bases). CDR1 LNHDA and CDR2 SQIVND come from the germline V gene (reference sequence). Trimming left V 5 bases short and J 2 bases short, with 16 bases between. CDR3 size: 15 residues. This CDR3 reads CASSVTRDDPYEQYF. The CDR3 region has the DNA TGTGCCAGTAGTGTCACCAGGGATGACCCCTACGAGCAGTACTTC.

CDR3 protein: CASSVWDTNTEAFF. As DNA, the CDR3 is TGTGCCAGCAGCGTGTGGGACACGAACACTGAAGCTTTCTTT. The chain employs TRBV5-5 and TRBJ1-1, with D possibly being TRBD1 (6 bases). Between the trimmed V and J ends, which lost 4 bases and 1 base, there was a span of 11 bases. Germline lookup yields CDR1 SGHKS and CDR2 YYEKEE (reference sequence). The CDR3 runs to 14 residues.

This clonotype was seen ten or more times. The chain is built from TRBV7-2 and TRBJ2-5; no clear D. Germline-derived CDR1 and CDR2 are SGHTA and FQGNSA. CDR3 length equals 18 residues. Trimming shortened V by 0 bases and J by 1 base, and 18 bases separated the two germline ends. The CDR3 nucleotides read TGTGCCAGCAGCTTAGCTCGGTTGGGCTTCAATCCCCAAGAGACCCAGTACTTC. Protein product: CASSLARLGFNPQETQYF.

This clonotype was recorded at least ten times. V usage is TRBV9 and J usage is TRBJ1-2, with D uncertain. The CDR3 totals 14 residues. Germline CDR1 is SGDLS and CDR2 is YYNGEE. Between the trimmed V and J ends, which lost 0 bases and 2 bases, there was a span of 8 bases. The CDR3 DNA sequence: TGTGCCAGCAGCGTAGCTCCAGAGAACTATGGCTACACCTTC. It is translated as CASSVAPENYGYTF.

This clonotype was seen a handful of times. The chain links TRBV11-2 to TRBJ2-5; no definite D call. Germline V lookup: CDR1 SGHAT, CDR2 FQNNGV. Trimming left V 5 bases short and J 5 bases short, with 18 bases between. This CDR3 comprises 15 residues. The CDR3: CASSPLRYPRETQYF. The CDR3 coding sequence is TGTGCCAGCAGCCCCTTGCGGTACCCTAGGGAGACCCAGTACTTC.

V usage is TRBV19 and J usage is TRBJ1-5; D gene unclear. V lost 4 bases, J lost 3 bases, and 13 bases lay in between. The CDR3 spans 15 residues. Germline V gene lookup returns CDR1 LNHDA and CDR2 SQIVND (reference sequence). CDR3 DNA sequence: TGTGCCAGTAGTACCAGAGGCGCAGTCAATCAGCCCCAGCATTTT. Its translation: CASSTRGAVNQPQHF.

The chain uses TRBV2 and TRBJ2-7; the match to TRBD1 covers 7 bases. Trimming took 2 bases from V and 4 from J; bases not matched to a gene: 8. This CDR3 is built from 15 residues. Germline lookup yields CDR1 SNHLY and CDR2 FYNNEI. Here the CDR3 DNA reads TGTGCCAGCAGTGAAAAACAGGGGTCTTCATACGAGCAGTACTTC. Protein: CASSEKQGSSYEQYF.

This clonotype was found many times. V is TRBV7-9 and J is TRBJ1-1; maybe TRBD1 (6 bases). This CDR3 spans 15 amino acids. From germline, CDR1 is SEHNR and CDR2 FQNEAQ (reference sequence). The V end was cut by 5 bases, the J end by 0 bases, with 13 bases between. CDR3 sequence reads: CASSPSQGMNTEAFF. CDR3 sequence (DNA): TGTGCCAGCAGCCCCTCACAGGGAATGAACACTGAAGCTTTCTTT.

This clonotype was detected many times. V gene TRBV7-9 combines with J gene TRBJ1-5, with TRBD1 matching over 7 bases. The CDR3 runs to 15 residues. Germline V CDR1 and CDR2: SEHNR, FQNEAQ (reference sequence). The V gene end was trimmed by 5 bases and the J gene end by 4 bases; junction bases not matched to a gene: 8. CDR3 residues: CASSTDRDRNQPQHF. Here the CDR3 DNA reads TGTGCCAGCAGCACCGACAGGGATAGGAATCAGCCCCAGCATTTT. The full variable domain, completed using reference TRBV7-9 and TRBJ1-5, is DTGVSQNPRHKITKRGQNVTFRCDPISEHNRLYWYRQTLGQGPEFLTYFQNEAQLEKSRLLSDRFSAERPKGSFSTLEIQRTEQGDSAMYLCASSTDRDRNQPQHFGDGTRLSIL.

Worth noting for this clonotype: Given a much more abundant clone one base away, this may be a read error. The V and J genes are TRBV7-9 and TRBJ2-7; no definite D call. The CDR3 covers 13 residues. The germline V gene has CDR1 SEHNR and CDR2 FQNEAQ (reference sequence). CDR3 DNA sequence: TGCGCCAGCAGCCAAGATCAGGCCTACGAGCAGTACTTC. Translation: CASSQDQAYEQYF. Supplemented by reference TRBV7-9 and TRBJ2-7, the full variable domain reads DTGVSQNPRHKITKRGQNVTFRCDPISEHNRLYWYRQTLGQGPEFLTYFQNEAQLEKSRLLSDRFSAERPKGSFSTLEIQRTEQGDSAMYLCASSQDQAYEQYFGPGTRLTVT.

The chain uses TRBV6-2 or TRBV6-3 and TRBJ1-5, with 7 bases that match TRBD1. Losses at the gene ends were 6 bases for V and 4 bases for J; bases not matched to a gene: 9. The CDR3 consists of 15 residues. Germline-derived CDR1 and CDR2 are MNHEY and SVGEGT. CDR3 loop: CASSRRPGGNQPQHF. CDR3 in DNA: TGTGCCAGCAGCCGACGCCCAGGGGGGAATCAGCCCCAGCATTTT.

This clonotype appeared many times. This chain links TRBV7-9 with TRBJ2-5; 9 nucleotides agree with TRBD1. V shed 5 bases and J 5 bases; nucleotides not matched to a gene: 9. The CDR3 contains 15 residues. Germline assignment: CDR1 SEHNR and CDR2 FQNEAQ (reference sequence). The CDR3 spells CASSGPGQGGETQYF. Written as DNA, the CDR3 is TGTGCCAGCAGCGGACCGGGACAGGGAGGCGAGACCCAGTACTTC. The variable domain in full, with the rest retrieved from reference TRBV7-9 and TRBJ2-5, is DTGVSQNPRHKITKRGQNVTFRCDPISEHNRLYWYRQTLGQGPEFLTYFQNEAQLEKSRLLSDRFSAERPKGSFSTLEIQRTEQGDSAMYLCASSGPGQGGETQYFGPGTRLLVL.

This clonotype showed up many times. V is TRBV29-1 and J is TRBJ2-2; TRBD2 aligns across 7 bases. V shed 7 bases and J 4 bases; nucleotides not matched to a gene: 9. Germline V lookup: CDR1 SQVTM, CDR2 ANQGSEA. CDR3 length: 14 amino acids. CDR3 coding DNA: TGCAGCGCTGGACGGGGGGACCCCACCGGGGAGCTGTTTTTT. Its protein product is CSAGRGDPTGELFF.

The rearrangement uses TRBV11-2 and TRBJ2-7; D may match TRBD1 or TRBD2 (6 bases each). The CDR3 covers 15 residues. V lost 4 bases and J 2 bases, leaving 15 bases between the germline ends. From germline, CDR1 is SGHAT and CDR2 FQNNGV. Here the CDR3 reads CASSSARGLAYEQYF. CDR3 bases: TGTGCCAGCAGCTCTGCCAGGGGACTGGCCTACGAGCAGTACTTC.

As for this clonotype: This may arise from a read error, as a much more abundant clone is one base away. The chain carries TRBV5-6 and TRBJ2-7; 9 bases are shared with TRBD1. The CDR3 runs to 12 residues. Germline V gene data show CDR1 as SGHDT and CDR2 as YYEEEE. Trimming at V came to 2 bases and at J to 9 bases, leaving 3 bases not matched to a gene. CDR3 amino acids: CASSLGDRAQYF. CDR3 DNA: TGTGCCAGCAGCTTAGGGGACAGGGCGCAGTACTTC.

The chain combines TRBV29-1 with TRBJ1-6; D remains ambiguous. Germline V gene lookup returns CDR1 SQVTM and CDR2 ANQGSEA. This CDR3 region has 11 residues. The V gene lost 0 bases and the J gene lost 15 bases, with 9 bases spanning the gap. The CDR3 sequence is CSVEDGWGLHF. The CDR3 nucleotides read TGCAGCGTTGAAGATGGTTGGGGCCTCCACTTT. Full variable domain (rest looked up from reference TRBV29-1 and TRBJ1-6): SAVISQKPSRDICQRGTSLTIQCQVDSQVTMMFWYRQQPGQSLTLIATANQGSEATYESGFVIDKFPISRPNLTFSTLTVSNMSPEDSSIYLCSVEDGWGLHFGNGTRLTVT.

V usage is TRBV7-6 and J usage is TRBJ2-5; D remains ambiguous. The CDR3 is 15 residues long. CDR1 is SGHVS and CDR2 is FNYEAQ in the germline V gene. Trimming shortened V by 5 bases and J by 2 bases, and 15 bases separated the two germline ends. The CDR3 DNA follows: TGTGCCAGCAGCCATCGCGCACTGGAACAAGAGACCCAGTACTTC. It yields the protein CASSHRALEQETQYF.

To note about this clonotype: A read error is possible here, since a much larger clone lies one base away. The chain has TRBV7-2 and TRBJ1-6; 7 bases line up with TRBD1. The germline CDR1 and CDR2 sequences are SGHTA and FQGNSA. This CDR3 comprises 16 residues. J gave up 10 bases and V 4 bases, and 13 bases lay outside the gene matches. This CDR3 is CASSSPVGQGVSPLHF. The CDR3 DNA reads as TGTGCCAGCAGCTCCCCCGTAGGGCAGGGGGTCTCACCCCTCCACTTT.

The rearrangement links TRBV2 to TRBJ2-3, with D uncertain. The CDR3 is made up of 14 amino acids. Germline lookup yields CDR1 SNHLY and CDR2 FYNNEI. Trimming removed 5 bases from V and 1 base from J, with 10 bases in between. This CDR3 is CASSPTFGTDTQYF. The CDR3 coding sequence is TGTGCCAGCAGTCCGACGTTTGGCACAGATACGCAGTATTTT.

The chain joins TRBV10-3 to TRBJ2-5; TRBD1 agrees at 9 bases. The J segment lost 4 bases and the V segment lost 2 bases, leaving 5 bases of the junction unmatched. The germline V gene encodes CDR1 ENHRY and CDR2 SYGVKD. The length of the CDR3 is 15 residues. CDR3 sequence reads: CAISEEGTGPETQYF. The CDR3 region has the DNA TGTGCCATCAGTGAGGAGGGGACAGGGCCAGAGACCCAGTACTTC.

As to this clonotype: At one end the junction does not follow the germline gene, possibly because of a read error. J is TRBJ1-5 and V is TRBV10-3; D is undetermined. CDR1 is ENHRY and CDR2 is SYGVKD in the germline V gene. The CDR3 loop spans 15 amino acids. In DNA, the CDR3 is TGTGCCAGCAGTTACTGGCCAAACAGCAATCAGCCCCAGCATTTT. It codes for CASSYWPNSNQPQHF.